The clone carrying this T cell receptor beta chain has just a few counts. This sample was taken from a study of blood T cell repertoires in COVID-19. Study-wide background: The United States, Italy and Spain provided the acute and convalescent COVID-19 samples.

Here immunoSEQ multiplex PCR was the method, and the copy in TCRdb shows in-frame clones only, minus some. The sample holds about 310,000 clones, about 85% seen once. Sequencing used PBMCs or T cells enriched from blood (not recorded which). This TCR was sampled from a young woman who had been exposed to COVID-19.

This CDR3 is CASSLFTAGSNQPQHF. CDR3 coding DNA: TGTGCCAGCAGTTTATTTACTGCCGGTAGCAATCAGCCCCAGCATTTT. This sequence joins TRBV27 and TRBJ1-5; D not resolved. The CDR3 contains 16 residues. CDR1 and CDR2 (germline): MNHEY, SMNVEV (reference sequence). V shed 1 base and J shed 0 bases, with 10 bases lying between them.